The 25 T cell receptor beta chains below all came from one sample that was sequenced in a study of beta chain features in type 1 diabetes. Their cognate antigens are unknown. Since all of the isolated RNA was reverse transcribed, expressed TCRB transcripts were what got sequenced. The data were produced by immunoSEQ multiplex PCR, yet TCRdb's version contains in-frame clones alone and is incomplete. The sample records 250,000 to 300,000 clones, approximately 25% being singletons. Regarding the study as a whole: Type 1 diabetes patients had TCRB CDR3s that were shorter (moderately but significantly so) in all four CD4+ subsets.

The specimen sequenced was naive CD4+ T cells from blood. These receptor sequences come from a woman aged 30 to 39 with type 1 diabetes.

The chain couples TRBV7-9 to TRBJ2-1; D perhaps matches TRBD2 (6 bases). V lost 7 bases, J lost 7 bases, and 20 bases lay in between. There are 15 residues in the CDR3. Germline V CDR1 and CDR2: SEHNR, FQNEAQ (reference sequence). CDR3 in amino acids: CASTPPGLSMNEQFF. CDR3 nucleotides: TGTGCCAGCACCCCCCCGGGACTCTCGATGAATGAGCAGTTCTTC.

The chain has TRBV5-4 and TRBJ2-4; D remains ambiguous. The CDR3 has 15 amino acids. V was cut by 1 base and J by 4 bases, with 12 bases left in between. Looked up from germline, CDR1 is SGHNT and CDR2 is YYREEE (reference sequence). CDR3 bases: TGTGCCAGCAGCTTGATATCCGCGGAAAAAAACATTCAGTACTTC. This translates into CASSLISAEKNIQYF. Looking up the rest from reference TRBV5-4 and TRBJ2-4 gives the full variable domain: ETGVTQSPTHLIKTRGQQVTLRCSSQSGHNTVSWYQQALGQGPQFIFQYYREEENGRGNFPPRFSGLQFPNYSSELNVNALELDDSALYLCASSLISAEKNIQYFGAGTRLSVL.

This clone has more than one count but fewer than ten. The genes are TRBV6-7 and TRBJ2-1; 8 nucleotides line up with TRBD2. TRBV6-7 is an ORF for which the function is uncertain. V was pared by 2 bases and J by 3 bases, with 6 bases of the junction left unmatched. The CDR3 consists of 16 residues. In nucleotides, the CDR3 is TGTGCCAGCAGTTACGTTTCGGGAGGGAACTACAATGAGCAGTTCTTC. It translates to CASSYVSGGNYNEQFF.

This clone was found a few times. J is TRBJ2-2 and V is TRBV18, with a possible D match to TRBD2 (6 bases). This CDR3 is 16 amino acids long. Germline-derived CDR1 and CDR2 are KGHSH and LQKENI. Trimming took 0 bases from V and 5 from J, leaving 13 bases between them. CDR3 coding DNA: TGTGCCAGCTCACCACCGTCGGGAGTTGGTACCGGGGAGCTGTTTTTT. Protein product: CASSPPSGVGTGELFF.

This chain connects TRBV9 to TRBJ1-2; the D gene is possibly TRBD1 (5 bases). V lost 3 bases to trimming and J lost 7 bases, with 16 bases between them. Per the germline V gene, CDR1 is SGDLS and CDR2 is YYNGEE. The CDR3 spans 14 residues. The CDR3 bases are TGTGCCAGCAGCGCCGCGGGGGTGGGCAGTGGCTACACCTTC. Translating gives CASSAAGVGSGYTF.

The V call is TRBV5-1, the J call TRBJ1-2, with 8 nucleotides matching TRBD1. Germline values: CDR1 SGHRS, CDR2 YFSETQ. The V and J ends lost 4 bases and 7 bases, in that order; junction bases with no gene match: 3. The CDR3 is made up of 12 amino acids. The CDR3 is CASSQDRAGYTF. CDR3 bases: TGCGCCAGCAGCCAGGACAGGGCTGGCTACACCTTC.

V usage is TRBV19 and J usage is TRBJ1-4; D unclear. Germline V gene sequence: CDR1 LNHDA, CDR2 SQIVND (reference sequence). The CDR3 contains 11 residues. V gave up 6 bases and J gave up 10 bases, with 9 bases separating them. The CDR3 sequence: CASRSTGKLFF. CDR3 DNA: TGTGCCAGTAGATCCACCGGAAAACTGTTTTTT.

The CDR3 is CASSRTGAVSNEQFF. The CDR3 nucleotides read TGTGCCAGCAGCCGGACAGGGGCCGTTTCCAATGAGCAGTTCTTC. The rearrangement uses TRBV5-4 and TRBJ2-1; the match to TRBD1 covers 9 bases. J lost 6 bases, V lost 4 bases, and 8 bases had no gene match. Germline CDR1 is SGHNT and CDR2 is YYREEE (reference sequence). The CDR3 totals 15 residues. Complete variable domain (other parts from reference TRBV5-4 and TRBJ2-1): ETGVTQSPTHLIKTRGQQVTLRCSSQSGHNTVSWYQQALGQGPQFIFQYYREEENGRGNFPPRFSGLQFPNYSSELNVNALELDDSALYLCASSRTGAVSNEQFFGPGTRLTVL.

This clone was seen only a few times. This chain joins TRBV29-1 and TRBJ1-1; 8 bases line up with TRBD1. Germline-derived CDR1 and CDR2 are SQVTM and ANQGSEA. The CDR3 is 13 residues long. Trimming at V came to 6 bases and at J to 4 bases, leaving 7 bases not matched to a gene. This chain's CDR3 is CSVGQVGGTEAFF. The CDR3 region has the DNA TGCAGCGTGGGACAGGTCGGGGGCACTGAAGCTTTCTTT.

The chain combines TRBV7-9 with TRBJ1-1, with D unresolved. The germline V and J ends were trimmed by 3 bases and 0 bases, with 5 bases remaining between them. The CDR3 has 13 residues. The germline gives CDR1 SEHNR, CDR2 FQNEAQ (reference sequence). The CDR3 bases are TGTGCCAGCAGCTTCCTCGTGAACACTGAAGCTTTCTTT. Its protein product is CASSFLVNTEAFF.

The V and J genes are TRBV4-2 and TRBJ1-2, with 8 bases aligning to TRBD1. There are 14 residues in the CDR3. The V gene's germline CDR1 is LGHNA and CDR2 YNFKEQ. V dropped 10 bases and J dropped 5; count of bases not matched to a gene: 12. DNA of the CDR3: TGTGCCACTACGACCGCTGACAGGGGATATGGCTACACCTTC. Residues: CATTTADRGYGYTF.

The chain recombines TRBV23-1 with TRBJ2-1, with 9 bases fitting TRBD1. TRBV23-1 is filed as an ORF, its function uncertain. V dropped 8 bases and J dropped 2; count of bases not matched to a gene: 4. CDR3 size: 14 residues. For the CDR3, the DNA is TGCGCCAGCCGGACAGGGGACCCCTACAATGAGCAGTTCTTC. It specifies CASRTGDPYNEQFF.

This chain uses TRBV19 with TRBJ1-5; TRBD1 aligns across 8 bases. Germline trimming cut 6 bases from V and 4 bases from J; bases unmatched to any gene: 8. Germline loops: CDR1 LNHDA, CDR2 SQIVND (reference sequence). CDR3 size: 15 residues. The CDR3 DNA sequence: TGTGCCAGTAGCGAACCCTACAGGGGGAATCAGCCCCAGCATTTT. Translating gives CASSEPYRGNQPQHF.

This clone has a handful of counts. The CDR3 loop reads CSAGTGTNYGYTF. CDR3 coding DNA: TGCAGCGCCGGGACAGGGACTAACTATGGCTACACCTTC. The V gene is TRBV29-1, the J gene TRBJ1-2, with TRBD1 matching over 9 bases. This CDR3 comprises 13 residues. The germline CDR1 and CDR2 sequences are SQVTM and ANQGSEA. V shed 7 bases, J shed 0 bases, and the junction held 3 bases outside the gene matches.

The rearrangement joins TRBV30 to TRBJ1-2; no firm D call. Between the trimmed V and J ends, which lost 0 bases and 8 bases, there was a span of 4 bases. Looked up from germline, CDR1 is GTSNPN and CDR2 is SVGIG (reference sequence). The CDR3 is 10 amino acids. As DNA, the CDR3 is TGTGCCTGGAGTGTCGGGGGCTACACCTTC. Translated: CAWSVGGYTF.

The V gene is TRBV9, the J gene TRBJ2-3; TRBD1 aligns across 10 bases. This CDR3 has 17 amino acids. Germline CDR1 and CDR2: SGDLS and YYNGEE. The junction had 11 bases not matched to a gene; V was cut back by 2 bases and J by 5 bases. CDR3 in DNA: TGTGCCAGCAGCGTCTGGTCCGACAGGGGGCTGGAAGATACGCAGTATTTT. Its protein is CASSVWSDRGLEDTQYF.

This CDR3 is CASTETSGLAIEEQYF. The CDR3 DNA follows: TGTGCCAGTACCGAGACCAGCGGGCTAGCGATCGAAGAGCAGTACTTC. The chain recombines TRBV19 with TRBJ2-7, with D possibly TRBD2 on 6 matching bases. The CDR3 loop spans 16 amino acids. Trimming removed 7 bases at V and 7 bases at J, with 26 bases between. Germline CDR1 and CDR2: LNHDA and SQIVND (reference sequence).

The sample holds a few counts of this clone. V is TRBV18 and J is TRBJ1-2, with a weak D call TRBD1 (5 bases). V lost 3 bases to trimming and J lost 3 bases, with 14 bases between them. Germline CDR1 and CDR2: KGHSH and LQKENI. This CDR3 has 15 residues. CDR3 bases: TGTGCCAGCTCACCTCTCCAGGGTTTAGACTATGGCTACACCTTC. This sequence encodes CASSPLQGLDYGYTF.

This clone was seen a few times. The chain carries TRBV7-2 and TRBJ2-3, with D possibly TRBD2 on 5 matching bases. Trimming left V 4 bases short and J 3 bases short, with 14 bases between. Germline V gene sequence: CDR1 SGHTA, CDR2 FQGNSA. The CDR3 has 15 residues. The CDR3 region is CASSWIGPGTDTQYF. Written as DNA, the CDR3 is TGTGCCAGCAGCTGGATCGGTCCGGGGACAGATACGCAGTATTTT.

Only a few counts were recorded for this clone. The chain uses TRBV30 and TRBJ1-4; D might be TRBD1 (5 bases). V was pared by 2 bases and J by 0 bases, with 7 bases between. Germline CDR1 and CDR2: GTSNPN and SVGIG (reference sequence). The CDR3 contains 14 residues. CDR3 loop: CAWSLTATNEKLFF. The CDR3 DNA reads as TGTGCCTGGAGTCTGACAGCAACTAATGAAAAACTGTTTTTT. The full variable domain, its missing parts supplied by reference TRBV30 and TRBJ1-4, is SQTIHQWPATLVQPVGSPLSLECTVEGTSNPNLYWYRQAAGRGLQLLFYSVGIGQISSEVPQNLSASRPQDRQFILSSKKLLLSDSGFYLCAWSLTATNEKLFFGSGTQLSVL.

This chain links TRBV7-9 with TRBJ2-7, with TRBD1 matching over 7 bases. Germline V CDR1 and CDR2: SEHNR, FQNEAQ (reference sequence). The CDR3 spans 16 residues. The V segment lost 2 bases and the J segment 2 bases; nucleotides outside the gene matches: 9. CDR3 sequence reads: CASSLSQGVVPYEQYF. In DNA form, the CDR3 reads TGTGCCAGCAGCTTATCCCAGGGGGTAGTCCCCTACGAGCAGTACTTC.

The gene calls are TRBV18 and TRBJ2-7; D perhaps matches TRBD2 (6 bases). The CDR3 covers 12 residues. Germline V CDR1 and CDR2: KGHSH, LQKENI. The V and J ends lost 3 bases and 5 bases respectively, with 8 bases between them. The CDR3 bases are TGTGCCAGCTCACCCTCTAGCGACGAGCAGTACTTC. This sequence encodes CASSPSSDEQYF. Full variable domain (outside the CDR3, taken from reference TRBV18 and TRBJ2-7): NAGVMQNPRHLVRRRGQEARLRCSPMKGHSHVYWYRQLPEEGLKFMVYLQKENIIDESGMPKERFSAEFPKEGPSILRIQQVVRGDSAAYFCASSPSSDEQYFGPGTRLTVT.

This clone was counted a few times. DNA for the CDR3: TGTGCCAGCAGCTTCAAGGACAGCACCGGGGAGCTGTTTTTT. Protein product: CASSFKDSTGELFF. The chain carries TRBV5-4 and TRBJ2-2; D may be TRBD1 (6 bases). The CDR3 loop spans 14 amino acids. V lost 2 bases and J lost 4, with 9 bases in between. Germline V gives CDR1 SGHNT, CDR2 YYREEE (reference sequence).

The sample holds a few counts of this clone. V and J are TRBV19 and TRBJ1-2; 9 bases are a match to TRBD1. Per germline, CDR1 LNHDA and CDR2 SQIVND (reference sequence). This CDR3 contains 13 residues. The J segment lost 3 bases and the V segment lost 7 bases, leaving 3 bases of the junction unmatched. The CDR3 sequence: CASKRTGDYGYTF. Written as DNA, the CDR3 is TGTGCCAGTAAGCGGACAGGGGACTATGGCTACACCTTC.

J is TRBJ1-1 and V is TRBV2; no reliable D call. The V gene's germline CDR1 is SNHLY and CDR2 FYNNEI. Trimming left V 7 bases short and J 1 base short, with 10 bases between. The CDR3 runs to 13 residues. The CDR3 loop reads CASMSEGNTEAFF. CDR3 DNA sequence: TGTGCCAGCATGAGCGAGGGGAACACTGAAGCTTTCTTT.